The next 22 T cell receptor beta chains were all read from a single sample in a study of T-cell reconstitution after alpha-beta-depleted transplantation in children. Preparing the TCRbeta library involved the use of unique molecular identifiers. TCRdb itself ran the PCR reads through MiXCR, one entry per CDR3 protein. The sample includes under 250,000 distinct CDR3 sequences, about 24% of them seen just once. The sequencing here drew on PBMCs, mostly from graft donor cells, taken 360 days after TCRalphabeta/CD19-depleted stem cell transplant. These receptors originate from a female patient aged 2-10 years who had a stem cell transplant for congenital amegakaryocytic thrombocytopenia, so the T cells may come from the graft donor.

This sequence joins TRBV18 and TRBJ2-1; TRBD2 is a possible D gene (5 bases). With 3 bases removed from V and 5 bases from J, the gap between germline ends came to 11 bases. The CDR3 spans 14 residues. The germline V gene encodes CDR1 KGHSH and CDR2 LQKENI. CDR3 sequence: CASSPGVRDNEQFF. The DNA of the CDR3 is TGTGCCAGCTCACCGGGAGTGCGGGACAATGAGCAGTTCTTC.

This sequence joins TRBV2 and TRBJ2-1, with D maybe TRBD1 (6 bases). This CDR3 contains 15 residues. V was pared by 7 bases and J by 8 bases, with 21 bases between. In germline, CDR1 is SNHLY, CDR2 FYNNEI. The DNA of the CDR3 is TGTGCCAGCAATGGACAGTGGGGATGGGATGATGAGCAGTTCTTC. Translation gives CASNGQWGWDDEQFF.

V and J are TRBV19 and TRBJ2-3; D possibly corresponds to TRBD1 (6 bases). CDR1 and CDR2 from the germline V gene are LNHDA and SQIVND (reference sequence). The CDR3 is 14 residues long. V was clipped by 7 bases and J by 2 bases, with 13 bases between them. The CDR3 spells CASMVRGHTDTQYF. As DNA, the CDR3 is TGTGCCAGTATGGTTAGGGGACACACAGATACGCAGTATTTT.

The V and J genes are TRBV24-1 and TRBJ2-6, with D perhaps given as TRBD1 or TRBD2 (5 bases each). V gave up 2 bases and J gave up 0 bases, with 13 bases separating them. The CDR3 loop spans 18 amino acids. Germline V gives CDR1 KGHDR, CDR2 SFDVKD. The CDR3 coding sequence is TGTGCCACCAGTGATTCTTCGGGACGCCCCTCTGGGGCCAACGTCCTGACTTTC. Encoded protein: CATSDSSGRPSGANVLTF.

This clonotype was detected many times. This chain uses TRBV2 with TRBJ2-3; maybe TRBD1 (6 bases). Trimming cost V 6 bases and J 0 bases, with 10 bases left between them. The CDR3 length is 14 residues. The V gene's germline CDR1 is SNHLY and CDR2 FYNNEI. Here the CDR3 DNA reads TGTGCCAGCAGAGACAGGACTAGCACAGATACGCAGTATTTT. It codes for CASRDRTSTDTQYF.

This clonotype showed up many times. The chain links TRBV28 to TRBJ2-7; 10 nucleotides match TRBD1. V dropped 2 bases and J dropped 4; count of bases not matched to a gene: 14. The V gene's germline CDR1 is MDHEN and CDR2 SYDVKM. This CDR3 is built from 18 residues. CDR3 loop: CASSLTLLDRGGYYEQYF. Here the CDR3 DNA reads TGTGCCAGCAGTTTAACCCTCCTGGACAGGGGGGGGTATTACGAGCAGTACTTC. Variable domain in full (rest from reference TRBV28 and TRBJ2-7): DVKVTQSSRYLVKRTGEKVFLECVQDMDHENMFWYRQDPGLGLRLIYFSYDVKMKEKGDIPEGYSVSREKKERFSLILESASTNQTSMYLCASSLTLLDRGGYYEQYFGPGTRLTVT.

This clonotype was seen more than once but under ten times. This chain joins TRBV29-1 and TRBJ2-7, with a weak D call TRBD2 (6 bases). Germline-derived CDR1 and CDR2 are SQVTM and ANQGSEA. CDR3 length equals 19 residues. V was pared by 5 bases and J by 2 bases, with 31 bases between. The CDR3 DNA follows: TGCAGCGTTCTATATTGGTGCGGCGGGGCCCAGACCTGCGCCTACGAGCAGTACTTC. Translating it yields CSVLYWCGGAQTCAYEQYF.

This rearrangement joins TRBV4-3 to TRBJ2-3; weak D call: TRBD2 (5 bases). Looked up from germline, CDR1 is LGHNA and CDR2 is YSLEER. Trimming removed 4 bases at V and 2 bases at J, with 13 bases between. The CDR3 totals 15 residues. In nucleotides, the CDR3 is TGCGCCAGCAGCCGCACGCGAGGGCTCACAGATACGCAGTATTTT. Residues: CASSRTRGLTDTQYF.

CDR3 in amino acids: CASSPLRQSEAFF. As DNA, the CDR3 is TGTGCCAGCAGCCCTTTGCGGCAGAGTGAAGCTTTCTTT. This sequence joins TRBV7-2 and TRBJ1-1; no firm D call. V dropped 5 bases and J dropped 7 bases, with 14 bases sitting between them. Germline values: CDR1 SGHTA, CDR2 FQGNSA. The CDR3 has 13 amino acids.

The CDR3 here is CASSTAGSDEQFF. CDR3 DNA: TGTGCCAGCAGTACCGCGGGGTCAGATGAGCAGTTCTTC. The gene calls are TRBV7-9 and TRBJ2-1, with D possibly TRBD2 on 6 matching bases. Germline V gene sequence: CDR1 SEHNR, CDR2 FQNEAQ (reference sequence). The CDR3 loop spans 13 amino acids. V gave up 6 bases and J gave up 8 bases, with 14 bases separating them.

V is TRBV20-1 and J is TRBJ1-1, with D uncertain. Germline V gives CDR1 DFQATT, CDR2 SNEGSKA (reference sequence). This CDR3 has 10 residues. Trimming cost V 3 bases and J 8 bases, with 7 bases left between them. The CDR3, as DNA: TGCAGTGCTAGTCCTGAGGAAGCTTTCTTT. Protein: CSASPEEAFF.

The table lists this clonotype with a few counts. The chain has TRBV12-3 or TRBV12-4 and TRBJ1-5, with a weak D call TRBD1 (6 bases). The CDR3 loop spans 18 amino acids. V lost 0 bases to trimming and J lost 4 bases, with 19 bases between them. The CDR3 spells CASSLANFWGLGNQPQHF. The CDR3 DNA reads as TGTGCCAGCAGTTTAGCGAATTTTTGGGGGCTTGGGAATCAGCCCCAGCATTTT.

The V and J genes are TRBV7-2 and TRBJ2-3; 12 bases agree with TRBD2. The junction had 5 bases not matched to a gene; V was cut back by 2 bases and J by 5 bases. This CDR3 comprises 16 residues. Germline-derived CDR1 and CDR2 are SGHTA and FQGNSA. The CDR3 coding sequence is TGTGCCAGCAGCTTACAGCTAGCGGGGGGGTTAGATACGCAGTATTTT. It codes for CASSLQLAGGLDTQYF. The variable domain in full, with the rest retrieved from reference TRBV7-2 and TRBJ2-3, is GAGVSQSPSNKVTEKGKDVELRCDPISGHTALYWYRQSLGQGLEFLIYFQGNSAPDKSGLPSDRFSAERTGGSVSTLTIQRTQQEDSAVYLCASSLQLAGGLDTQYFGPGTRLTVL.

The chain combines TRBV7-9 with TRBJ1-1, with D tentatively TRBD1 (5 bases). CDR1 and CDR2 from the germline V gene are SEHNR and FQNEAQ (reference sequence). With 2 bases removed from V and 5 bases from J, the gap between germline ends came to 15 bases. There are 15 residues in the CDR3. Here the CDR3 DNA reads TGTGCCAGCAGCTTACTGGAGAGGGGTGGAACTGAAGCTTTCTTT. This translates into CASSLLERGGTEAFF.

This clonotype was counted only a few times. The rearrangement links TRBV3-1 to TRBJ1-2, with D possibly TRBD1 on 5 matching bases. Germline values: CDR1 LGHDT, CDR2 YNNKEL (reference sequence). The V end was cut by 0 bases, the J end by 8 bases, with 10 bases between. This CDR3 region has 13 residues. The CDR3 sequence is CASSQDSGEGYTF. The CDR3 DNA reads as TGTGCCAGCAGCCAAGATTCGGGGGAAGGCTACACCTTC.

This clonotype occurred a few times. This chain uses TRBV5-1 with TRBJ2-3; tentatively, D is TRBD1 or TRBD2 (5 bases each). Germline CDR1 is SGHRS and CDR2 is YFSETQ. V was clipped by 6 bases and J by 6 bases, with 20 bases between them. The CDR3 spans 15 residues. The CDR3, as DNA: TGCGCCAGCACCTCCGGGACCGTACATCCCGATACGCAGTATTTT. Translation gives CASTSGTVHPDTQYF.

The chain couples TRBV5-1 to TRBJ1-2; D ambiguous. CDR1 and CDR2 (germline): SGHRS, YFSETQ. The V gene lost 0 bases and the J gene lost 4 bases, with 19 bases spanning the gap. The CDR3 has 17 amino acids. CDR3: CASSLGVKGQVAYGYTF. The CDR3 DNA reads TGCGCCAGCAGCTTGGGCGTGAAGGGCCAGGTTGCCTATGGCTACACCTTC.

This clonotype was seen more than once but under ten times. The CDR3 reads CSVYGFRKIADTQYF. Written as DNA, the CDR3 is TGCAGCGTCTACGGATTCAGGAAGATTGCAGATACGCAGTATTTT. The chain carries TRBV29-1 and TRBJ2-3, with D unclear. Trimming stripped 6 bases from V and 4 bases from J, with 20 bases between. Germline-derived CDR1 and CDR2 are SQVTM and ANQGSEA. CDR3 size: 15 residues.

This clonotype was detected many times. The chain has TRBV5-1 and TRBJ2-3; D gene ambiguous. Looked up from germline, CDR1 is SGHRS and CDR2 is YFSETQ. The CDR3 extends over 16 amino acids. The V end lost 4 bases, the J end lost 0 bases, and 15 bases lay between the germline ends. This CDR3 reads CASSPDLPTSTDTQYF. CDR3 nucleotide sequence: TGCGCCAGCAGCCCGGACCTTCCCACAAGCACAGATACGCAGTATTTT.

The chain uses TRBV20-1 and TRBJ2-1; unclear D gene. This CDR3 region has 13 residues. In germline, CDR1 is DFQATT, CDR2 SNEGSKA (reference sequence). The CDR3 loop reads CSASISSYNEQFF. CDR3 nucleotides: TGCAGCGCCAGTATTAGCTCCTACAATGAGCAGTTCTTC.

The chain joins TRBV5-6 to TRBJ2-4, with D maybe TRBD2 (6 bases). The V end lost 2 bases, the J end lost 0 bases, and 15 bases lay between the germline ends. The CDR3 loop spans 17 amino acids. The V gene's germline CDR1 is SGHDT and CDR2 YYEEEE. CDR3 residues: CASSFAGSPLAKNIQYF. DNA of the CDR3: TGTGCCAGCAGCTTCGCGGGATCTCCACTAGCCAAAAACATTCAGTACTTC.

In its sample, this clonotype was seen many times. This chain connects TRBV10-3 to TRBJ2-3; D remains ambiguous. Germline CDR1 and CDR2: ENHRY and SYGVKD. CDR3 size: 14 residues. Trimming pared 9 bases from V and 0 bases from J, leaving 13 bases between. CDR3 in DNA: TGTGCCATAAGGACCCGAACTAGCACAGATACGCAGTATTTT. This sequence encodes CAIRTRTSTDTQYF.